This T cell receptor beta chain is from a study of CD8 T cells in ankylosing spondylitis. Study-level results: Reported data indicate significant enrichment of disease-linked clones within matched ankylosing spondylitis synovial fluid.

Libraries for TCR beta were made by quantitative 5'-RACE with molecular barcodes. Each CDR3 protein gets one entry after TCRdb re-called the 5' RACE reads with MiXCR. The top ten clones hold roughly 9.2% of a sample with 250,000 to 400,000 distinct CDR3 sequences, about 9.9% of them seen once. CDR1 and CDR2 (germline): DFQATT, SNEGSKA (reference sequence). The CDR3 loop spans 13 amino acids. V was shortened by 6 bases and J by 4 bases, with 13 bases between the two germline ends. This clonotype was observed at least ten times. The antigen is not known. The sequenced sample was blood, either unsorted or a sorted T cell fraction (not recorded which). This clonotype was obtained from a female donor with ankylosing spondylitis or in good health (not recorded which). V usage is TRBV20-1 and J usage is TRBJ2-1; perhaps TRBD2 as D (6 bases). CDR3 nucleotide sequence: TGCAGTGCCGGGACTCCACCTTACAATGAGCAGTTCTTC. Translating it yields CSAGTPPYNEQFF.